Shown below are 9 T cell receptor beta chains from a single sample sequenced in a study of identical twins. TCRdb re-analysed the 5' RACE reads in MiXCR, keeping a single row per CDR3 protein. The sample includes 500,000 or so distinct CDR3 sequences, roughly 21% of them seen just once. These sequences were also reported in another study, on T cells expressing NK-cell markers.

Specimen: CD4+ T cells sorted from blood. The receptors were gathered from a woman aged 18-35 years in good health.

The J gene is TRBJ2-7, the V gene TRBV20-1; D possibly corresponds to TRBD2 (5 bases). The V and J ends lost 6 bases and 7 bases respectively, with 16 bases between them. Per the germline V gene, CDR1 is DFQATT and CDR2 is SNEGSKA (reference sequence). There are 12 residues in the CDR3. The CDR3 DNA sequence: TGCAGTGCCTCGACTGGGCCGGGGGAGCAGTACTTC. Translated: CSASTGPGEQYF.

The CDR3 reads CASSVSPGDNYGYTF. CDR3 in DNA: TGTGCCAGCAGCGTATCTCCAGGAGATAACTATGGCTACACCTTC. J is TRBJ1-2 and V is TRBV9; D not resolved. V was trimmed by 1 base and J by 1 base, leaving 11 bases between them. This CDR3 has 15 amino acids. Germline CDR1 reads SGDLS; CDR2 reads YYNGEE.

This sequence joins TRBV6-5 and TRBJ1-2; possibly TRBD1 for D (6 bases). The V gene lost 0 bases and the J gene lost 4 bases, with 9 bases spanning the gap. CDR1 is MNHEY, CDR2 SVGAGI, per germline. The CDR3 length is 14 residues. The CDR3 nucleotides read TGTGCCAGCAGTTACTCGACAGGAGTCTATGGCTACACCTTC. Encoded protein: CASSYSTGVYGYTF.

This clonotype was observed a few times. CDR3 DNA: TGTGCCAGCAGCTCATGGACTCAGCGCTACGAGCAGTACTTC. Translation: CASSSWTQRYEQYF. The J gene is TRBJ2-7, the V gene TRBV7-9; possibly TRBD2 for D (5 bases). The CDR3 is 14 amino acids. Germline CDR1 is SEHNR and CDR2 is FQNEAQ (reference sequence). The ends were cut back, 4 bases at V and 3 bases at J, with 13 bases in the middle. The variable domain in full, with the rest retrieved from reference TRBV7-9 and TRBJ2-7, is DTGVSQNPRHKITKRGQNVTFRCDPISEHNRLYWYRQTLGQGPEFLTYFQNEAQLEKSRLLSDRFSAERPKGSFSTLEIQRTEQGDSAMYLCASSSWTQRYEQYFGPGTRLTVT.

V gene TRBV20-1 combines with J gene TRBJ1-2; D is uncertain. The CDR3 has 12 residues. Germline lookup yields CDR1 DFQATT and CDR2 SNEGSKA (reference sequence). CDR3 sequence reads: CSADGLEVRYTF. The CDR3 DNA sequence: TGCAGCGCCGATGGTCTGGAGGTCCGCTACACCTTC.

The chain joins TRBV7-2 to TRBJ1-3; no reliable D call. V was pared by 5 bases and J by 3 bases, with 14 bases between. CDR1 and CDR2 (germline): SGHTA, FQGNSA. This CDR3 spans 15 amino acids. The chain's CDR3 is CASSPVSGVGNTIYF. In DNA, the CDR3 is TGTGCCAGCAGCCCAGTTTCGGGTGTTGGAAACACCATATATTTT.

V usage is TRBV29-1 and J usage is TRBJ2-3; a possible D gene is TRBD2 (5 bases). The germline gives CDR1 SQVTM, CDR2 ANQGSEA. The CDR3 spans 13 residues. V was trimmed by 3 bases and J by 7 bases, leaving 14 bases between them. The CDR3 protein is CSVEALSGNTQYF. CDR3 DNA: TGCAGCGTTGAGGCCCTGTCCGGGAATACGCAGTATTTT.

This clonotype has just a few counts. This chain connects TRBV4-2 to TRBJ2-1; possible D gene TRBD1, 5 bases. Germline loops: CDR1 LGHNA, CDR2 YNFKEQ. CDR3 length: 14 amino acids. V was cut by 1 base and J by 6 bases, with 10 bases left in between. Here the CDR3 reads CASSQGGATNEQFF. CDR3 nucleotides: TGTGCCAGCAGCCAAGGGGGCGCCACCAATGAGCAGTTCTTC.

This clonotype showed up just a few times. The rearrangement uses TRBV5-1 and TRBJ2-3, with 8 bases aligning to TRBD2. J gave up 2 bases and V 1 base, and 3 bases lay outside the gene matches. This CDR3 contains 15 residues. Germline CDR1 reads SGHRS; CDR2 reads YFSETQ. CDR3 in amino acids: CASSLFGGVTDTQYF. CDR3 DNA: TGCGCCAGCAGCTTGTTCGGGGGGGTCACAGATACGCAGTATTTT. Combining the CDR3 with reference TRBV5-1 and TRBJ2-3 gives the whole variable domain KAGVTQTPRYLIKTRGQQVTLSCSPISGHRSVSWYQQTPGQGLQFLFEYFSETQRNKGNFPGRFSGRQFSNSRSEMNVSTLELGDSALYLCASSLFGGVTDTQYFGPGTRLTVL.